These 31 T cell receptor beta chains share one sample of origin, sequenced in a study of blood T cell repertoires in COVID-19. Generated by immunoSEQ multiplex PCR, the TCRdb table keeps only in-frame clones and is missing some. The data hold roughly 200,000 clones, with 86% observed a single time. The sample was PBMCs or T cells enriched from blood (not recorded which). The receptors come from a man between 35 and 55 years old with acute COVID-19.

The chain has TRBV7-6 and TRBJ1-2; TRBD1 agrees at 9 bases. V gave up 4 bases and J gave up 6 bases; unmatched junction bases: 6. Looked up from germline, CDR1 is SGHVS and CDR2 is FNYEAQ. The CDR3 length is 14 residues. This CDR3 is CASSSPYRGHGYTF. In DNA form, the CDR3 reads TGTGCCAGCAGCTCACCTTACAGGGGGCATGGCTACACCTTC.

The chain links TRBV4-2 to TRBJ2-5, with a weak D call TRBD2 (6 bases). The germline V gene has CDR1 LGHNA and CDR2 YNFKEQ. CDR3 length equals 17 residues. Trimming removed 3 bases from V and 5 bases from J, with 22 bases in between. The CDR3 reads CASSHSLLAAERETQYF. DNA of the CDR3: TGTGCCAGCAGCCACTCCTTACTAGCAGCCGAGCGGGAGACCCAGTACTTC.

V is TRBV5-1 and J is TRBJ1-2; 12 bases agree with TRBD1. V shed 0 bases and J 11 bases; nucleotides not matched to a gene: 5. This CDR3 is built from 14 residues. Looked up from germline, CDR1 is SGHRS and CDR2 is YFSETQ. The CDR3 DNA is TGCGCCAGCAGCTTGGAGGGGACAGGGGGCTGGTACACCTTC. As protein: CASSLEGTGGWYTF.

The chain has TRBV14 and TRBJ1-6; 7 bases agree with TRBD1. Looked up from germline, CDR1 is SGHDN and CDR2 is FVKESK. CDR3 length: 14 residues. The junction had 6 bases not matched to a gene; V was cut back by 5 bases and J by 8 bases. CDR3 amino acids: CASSTDRVYSPLHF. The CDR3 DNA reads TGTGCCAGCAGCACCGACAGGGTGTATTCACCCCTCCACTTT.

This clone was seen more than once but under ten times. This chain links TRBV7-9 with TRBJ1-3; TRBD1 is a possible D gene (6 bases). Germline CDR1 and CDR2: SEHNR and FQNEAQ (reference sequence). The V and J ends lost 5 bases and 0 bases respectively, with 11 bases between them. The CDR3 runs 15 residues. Here the CDR3 DNA reads TGTGCCAGCAGCACCGACAGGAGCTCTGGAAACACCATATATTTT. Its translation is CASSTDRSSGNTIYF. Full variable domain (outside the CDR3, taken from reference TRBV7-9 and TRBJ1-3): DTGVSQNPRHKITKRGQNVTFRCDPISEHNRLYWYRQTLGQGPEFLTYFQNEAQLEKSRLLSDRFSAERPKGSFSTLEIQRTEQGDSAMYLCASSTDRSSGNTIYFGEGSWLTVV.

V is TRBV5-4 and J is TRBJ2-6; 11 bases map to TRBD1. Looked up from germline, CDR1 is SGHNT and CDR2 is YYREEE (reference sequence). After removal of 6 bases from V and 2 bases from J, the junction contained 10 bases not matched to a gene. The CDR3 runs to 18 residues. CDR3 protein: CASTSRDRGSTGANVLTF. CDR3 nucleotide sequence: TGTGCCAGCACCAGCCGGGACAGGGGGTCTACTGGGGCCAACGTCCTGACTTTC.

The V and J genes are TRBV28 and TRBJ2-7; no definite D call. The CDR3 contains 11 residues. Trimming removed 10 bases at V and 0 bases at J, with 7 bases between. CDR1 and CDR2 (germline): MDHEN, SYDVKM. The DNA of the CDR3 is TGTGCCATCCACAACTCCTACGAGCAGTACTTC. It translates to CAIHNSYEQYF.

J is TRBJ2-7 and V is TRBV3-1 (or the pseudogene TRBV3-2); D is uncertain. There are 15 residues in the CDR3. Trimming took 7 bases from V and 6 from J, leaving 22 bases between them. The germline V gene encodes CDR1 LGHDT and CDR2 YNNKEL (reference sequence). The CDR3 loop is CASMPTASDSREQYF. Here the CDR3 DNA reads TGTGCCAGCATGCCAACTGCGAGCGATTCTCGCGAGCAGTACTTC.

The chain recombines TRBV6-5 with TRBJ1-4, with 8 bases matching TRBD1. CDR3 length: 14 residues. The germline V gene encodes CDR1 MNHEY and CDR2 SVGAGI. V shed 7 bases, J shed 5 bases, and the junction held 6 bases outside the gene matches. CDR3 sequence reads: CASKKDRVNEKLFF. The CDR3 DNA sequence: TGTGCCAGCAAGAAGGACAGGGTCAATGAAAAACTGTTTTTT.

The V gene is TRBV7-9, the J gene TRBJ1-2; 8 nucleotides agree with TRBD1. CDR1 SEHNR and CDR2 FQNEAQ come from the germline V gene (reference sequence). The V segment lost 6 bases and the J segment 12 bases; nucleotides outside the gene matches: 15. This CDR3 has 14 residues. CDR3 protein: CASSHSGQVVDDTF. For the CDR3, the DNA is TGTGCCAGCAGTCACTCGGGACAGGTGGTGGATGACACCTTC.

The V and J genes are TRBV7-3 and TRBJ2-1, with D maybe TRBD2 (6 bases). Germline V gives CDR1 SGHTA, CDR2 FQGTGA. The CDR3 has 15 residues. V was cut by 2 bases and J by 3 bases, with 11 bases left in between. CDR3 DNA sequence: TGTGCCAGCAGCTTAGGGATTAGCGGCTACAATGAGCAGTTCTTC. Amino acid sequence: CASSLGISGYNEQFF.

Turning to this clone: The same CDR3 also results from other DNA sequences found in this sample. This CDR3 is CASSLTDSNSPLHF. The CDR3 nucleotides read TGTGCCAGCAGTCTGACAGACTCCAATTCACCCCTCCACTTT. J is TRBJ1-6 and V is TRBV6-5; D is perhaps TRBD1 (5 bases). The germline V gene has CDR1 MNHEY and CDR2 SVGAGI. Trimming stripped 5 bases from V and 7 bases from J, with 12 bases between. This CDR3 has 14 amino acids.

The J gene is TRBJ1-3, the V gene TRBV19; D unresolved. CDR3 length: 14 amino acids. Germline V CDR1 and CDR2: LNHDA, SQIVND (reference sequence). Trimming pared 4 bases from V and 2 bases from J, leaving 9 bases between. The CDR3 DNA sequence: TGTGCCAGTAGTAGTCCCCAAACTGGAAACACCATATATTTT. Translating gives CASSSPQTGNTIYF.

This chain joins TRBV29-1 and TRBJ2-5; D might be TRBD2 (5 bases). This CDR3 has 14 residues. CDR1 is SQVTM, CDR2 ANQGSEA, per germline. The V gene lost 6 bases and the J gene lost 4 bases, with 18 bases spanning the gap. Here the CDR3 reads CSVDGLDNIETQYF. Here the CDR3 DNA reads TGCAGCGTAGACGGACTGGATAATATAGAGACCCAGTACTTC.

This chain joins TRBV7-9 and TRBJ1-1, with D hard to call. The CDR3 totals 13 residues. V lost 7 bases, J lost 1 base, and 10 bases lay in between. Germline loops: CDR1 SEHNR, CDR2 FQNEAQ (reference sequence). CDR3 sequence reads: CASTPGGNTEAFF. CDR3 nucleotide sequence: TGTGCCAGCACGCCAGGAGGGAACACTGAAGCTTTCTTT.

The chain is built from TRBV6-2 or TRBV6-3 and TRBJ2-1; TRBD2 might be the D (5 bases). CDR1 is MNHEY, CDR2 SVGEGT, per germline. Trimming took off 0 bases at V and 5 bases at J, with 5 bases between the two ends. The CDR3 sequence is 13 residues long. CDR3: CASSYSRDNEQFF. Here the CDR3 DNA reads TGTGCCAGCAGTTACTCGCGGGACAATGAGCAGTTCTTC.

The chain carries TRBV28 and TRBJ2-1, with 8 bases matching TRBD2. J lost 4 bases, V lost 6 bases, and 23 bases had no gene match. Germline-derived CDR1 and CDR2 are MDHEN and SYDVKM. The CDR3 is 20 residues long. CDR3 DNA sequence: TGTGCCAGCAGACCTCGGGGGGGATTTGACGGAACGCGAAGGTACAATGAGCAGTTCTTC. Residues: CASRPRGGFDGTRRYNEQFF.

The DNA for the CDR3 is TGTGCCAGCAGCGTTACGGGATTGAACACCGGGGAGCTGTTTTTT. Encoded protein: CASSVTGLNTGELFF. V usage is TRBV7-3 and J usage is TRBJ2-2, with D perhaps TRBD2 (5 bases). Germline V lookup: CDR1 SGHTA, CDR2 FQGTGA. The V and J ends lost 5 bases and 1 base respectively, with 11 bases between them. This CDR3 is 15 amino acids long.

The chain employs TRBV7-2 and TRBJ1-4; D might be TRBD1 (5 bases). Trimming shortened V by 4 bases and J by 3 bases, and 12 bases separated the two germline ends. The CDR3 totals 15 residues. From germline, CDR1 is SGHTA and CDR2 FQGNSA. DNA of the CDR3: TGTGCCAGCAGCTGGCGAGCGGGGGCTAATGAAAAACTGTTTTTT. Translation: CASSWRAGANEKLFF.

This clone was observed a few times. The rearrangement uses TRBV19 and TRBJ1-1, with D maybe TRBD1 (5 bases). V was shortened by 5 bases and J by 7 bases, with 20 bases between the two germline ends. CDR1 and CDR2 from the germline V gene are LNHDA and SQIVND (reference sequence). The CDR3 sequence is 15 residues long. CDR3 sequence (DNA): TGTGCCAGTAGTCGCCGAATCGGGACTCAGGATGAAGCTTTCTTT. It yields the protein CASSRRIGTQDEAFF.

The rearrangement links TRBV7-9 to TRBJ2-2; D not resolved. Trimming took off 8 bases at V and 6 bases at J, with 10 bases between the two ends. CDR1 SEHNR and CDR2 FQNEAQ come from the germline V gene (reference sequence). The length of the CDR3 is 12 residues. The DNA for the CDR3 is TGTGCCAGCGAGGAAGCCGCCGGGGAGCTGTTTTTT. As protein: CASEEAAGELFF.

The V call is TRBV28, the J call TRBJ1-3; tentatively, D is TRBD1 (6 bases). V dropped 4 bases and J dropped 0 bases, with 13 bases sitting between them. CDR1 MDHEN and CDR2 SYDVKM come from the germline V gene. The CDR3 sequence is 16 residues long. The CDR3 region is CASSYELDSSGNTIYF. Written as DNA, the CDR3 is TGTGCCAGCAGTTACGAGTTGGACAGCTCTGGAAACACCATATATTTT. Variable domain in full (rest from reference TRBV28 and TRBJ1-3): DVKVTQSSRYLVKRTGEKVFLECVQDMDHENMFWYRQDPGLGLRLIYFSYDVKMKEKGDIPEGYSVSREKKERFSLILESASTNQTSMYLCASSYELDSSGNTIYFGEGSWLTVV.

The chain links TRBV27 to TRBJ2-7; D might be TRBD1 (6 bases). Germline V gene sequence: CDR1 MNHEY, CDR2 SMNVEV (reference sequence). The CDR3 covers 13 residues. Trimming took off 6 bases at V and 2 bases at J, with 11 bases between the two ends. Written as DNA, the CDR3 is TGTGCCAGCAGGGGACAAGAGACCTACGAGCAGTACTTC. It yields the protein CASRGQETYEQYF.

The gene calls are TRBV28 and TRBJ1-6; TRBD1 aligns across 8 bases. The CDR3 covers 14 residues. CDR1 is MDHEN and CDR2 is SYDVKM in the germline V gene. The junction had 6 bases not matched to a gene; V was cut back by 7 bases and J by 7 bases. In nucleotides, the CDR3 is TGTGCCAGCACCCTGGACAGGGTGAATTCACCCCTCCACTTT. It yields the protein CASTLDRVNSPLHF.

This clone has just one count. The chain is built from TRBV4-3 and TRBJ1-4; D gene uncertain. Trimming shortened V by 0 bases and J by 3 bases, and 8 bases separated the two germline ends. Per the germline V gene, CDR1 is LGHNA and CDR2 is YSLEER. CDR3 size: 15 residues. CDR3 amino acids: CASSQERYSNEKLFF. For the CDR3, the DNA is TGCGCCAGCAGCCAAGAGCGGTACTCTAATGAAAAACTGTTTTTT.

The chain couples TRBV9 to TRBJ1-4; TRBD1 agrees at 8 bases. J gave up 7 bases and V 2 bases, and 19 bases lay outside the gene matches. The CDR3 has 19 residues. The V gene's germline CDR1 is SGDLS and CDR2 YYNGEE. Here the CDR3 DNA reads TGTGCCAGCAGCGTTTCTGACCCGGGACAGGTTTCTTTCGGTGAAAAACTGTTTTTT. Amino acids: CASSVSDPGQVSFGEKLFF.

To note about this clone: With a much larger clone just one base away, this may be a read error. V gene TRBV6-4 combines with J gene TRBJ2-1; possibly TRBD2 for D (6 bases). Germline V gene data show CDR1 as MRHNA and CDR2 as SNTAGT. Trimming stripped 0 bases from V and 9 bases from J, with 15 bases between. The CDR3 contains 15 residues. Here the CDR3 reads CASSDSSRRATEQFF. The DNA of the CDR3 is TGTGCCAGCAGTGACTCCAGCAGGAGGGCCACTGAGCAGTTCTTC.

The rearrangement uses TRBV24-1 and TRBJ1-2; perhaps TRBD1 as D (6 bases). V gave up 4 bases and J gave up 2 bases, with 10 bases separating them. Germline V gene sequence: CDR1 KGHDR, CDR2 SFDVKD. The CDR3 has 14 residues. Here the CDR3 DNA reads TGTGCCACCAGTGACCGGACAGCAAACTATGGCTACACCTTC. It encodes CATSDRTANYGYTF.

The V and J genes are TRBV9 and TRBJ1-1, with D possibly matching TRBD1 (6 bases). This CDR3 comprises 12 residues. Trimming removed 4 bases at V and 5 bases at J, with 9 bases between. Germline loops: CDR1 SGDLS, CDR2 YYNGEE. The CDR3 sequence: CASSPTGTEAFF. In DNA, the CDR3 is TGTGCCAGCAGCCCCACAGGGACTGAAGCTTTCTTT.

V and J are TRBV30 and TRBJ1-5; 10 bases are shared with TRBD1. The CDR3 is made up of 17 amino acids. Germline trimming cut 2 bases from V and 0 bases from J; bases unmatched to any gene: 7. Germline V lookup: CDR1 GTSNPN, CDR2 SVGIG (reference sequence). CDR3 residues: CAWSRTGGAYSNQPQHF. CDR3 bases: TGTGCCTGGAGTAGGACAGGGGGGGCTTATAGCAATCAGCCCCAGCATTTT.

This chain joins TRBV7-9 and TRBJ2-2; D is unresolved. Germline CDR1 SEHNR, CDR2 FQNEAQ (reference sequence). Trimming left V 3 bases short and J 6 bases short, with 11 bases between. The CDR3 loop spans 14 amino acids. CDR3: CASSLGFEAGELFF. The CDR3 DNA reads TGTGCCAGCAGCTTGGGTTTTGAGGCCGGGGAGCTGTTTTTT.